A few counts support the clone carrying this T cell receptor beta chain. The sample belongs to a study of response to subunit inactivated influenza vaccine. This CDR3 comprises 13 residues. Germline loops: CDR1 SQVTM, CDR2 ANQGSEA. V was pared by 2 bases and J by 0 bases, with 6 bases between. TCRdb passed the RT-PCR reads through MiXCR, listing each CDR3 protein once. The sample has more than 450,000 distinct CDR3 sequences, approximately 10% seen once; the top ten hold about 11%. The data were also submitted as part of a second study, on T cells expressing NK-cell markers. From that study: Scientists made TCR beta cDNA using 5'RACE template switching with UMIs. 1.0-7.0% of CD8+ T cells in about six donors belonged to dominant NKG2C+ clonotypes. The CD3+CD56-NKG2C+ fraction of a handful of donors was also led by these clonotypes. Unclear, still, was the HCMV specificity of the expanded NKG2C+ T cell clones.

The chain recombines TRBV29-1 with TRBJ2-3; D gene uncertain. The sequences come from PBMCs from blood, collected on the day of vaccination. This receptor was identified in a man between 50 and 59 years old who received an inactivated influenza vaccine. The CDR3 DNA sequence: TGCAGCGTTGAACGGAGTAGCACAGATACGCAGTATTTT. It yields the protein CSVERSSTDTQYF.